This record concerns one TCR beta chain sequence. In the PCR, 60 Vbeta and 13 Jbeta primers were used. Generated by immunoSEQ multiplex PCR, the TCRdb table keeps only in-frame clones and is missing some. The table records about 150,000 clones, roughly 8.8% of them present only once. The data belong to a study of cytomegalovirus exposure and HLA in healthy donors. Per germline, CDR1 LNHDA and CDR2 SQIVND (reference sequence). The germline V and J ends were trimmed by 6 bases and 2 bases, with 14 bases remaining between them. The CDR3 extends over 15 amino acids. This TCR came from a woman aged 40 to 50 in good health and CMV-seropositive. The chain is built from TRBV19 and TRBJ1-5, with a tentative D call TRBD1 (6 bases). The source material was PBMCs. The CDR3 bases are TGTGCCAGTAGAGTACAGGGAGAAGGCAATCAGCCCCAGCATTTT. Translated: CASRVQGEGNQPQHF.